A selection of T cell receptor beta chains follows, all from one sample in a study of CD8 T cells in ankylosing spondylitis. TCRdb ran MiXCR on the 5' RACE reads and lists one entry per CDR3 protein. The sample lists 200,000 to 250,000 distinct CDR3 sequences; about 7% were seen once. Specimen: blood, either unsorted or a sorted T cell fraction (not recorded which). The receptors originated from a male donor with ankylosing spondylitis. Both conserved end residues are part of each CDR3. The order of the fields is clone size, CDR3 length, V gene, CDR3 protein. Where a row states a size, it is once, few, many or the class of an expanded clone; other rows omit it.

many	14	TRBV14	CASSQVLRRNEQFF
many	15	TRBV4-3	CASSQDPGVNEKLFF
many	14	TRBV3-1	CASSQERYYNEQFF
many	14	TRBV27	CASTMLGYTDTQYF
few	13	TRBV9	CASSSTRGIEQFF
few	16	TRBV13	CASSLETSGIYNEQFF
many	13	TRBV20-1	CSARPGPGSPLHF
many	14	TRBV28	CASSLVALYNEQFF
many	11	TRBV6-2/TRBV6-3	CASSYGGWAFF
NA	15	TRBV6-1	CASSERVGFAYEQYF
many	17	TRBV4-1	CASSYYTGTGNTGELFF
few	11	TRBV2	CASSEVGELFF
many	14	TRBV4-1	CASSQRGAAQPQHF
few	17	TRBV7-9	CASSRTGTGLNPNEAFF
NA	14	TRBV20-1	CSARTGSWRTEAFF
many	15	TRBV28	CASSFPLYSNQPQHF
many	17	TRBV3-1	CASSLGTPPRAQETQYF
many	15	TRBV27	CASSLSLSGANVLTF
few	15	TRBV7-9	CASNSMSHGPNEQFF
many	15	TRBV20-1	CSARVTGGSSYEQYF
few	16	TRBV27	CASSLRGLTVGYGYTF
NA	18	TRBV6-5	CASSSLGVAGGVTDTQYF
few	14	TRBV3-1	CASTTRGRYNEQFF
many	15	TRBV13	CASSLEGTGAYEQYF
many	19	TRBV6-2/TRBV6-3	CASSQGQGGIMIYRTEAFF
many	13	TRBV27	CASSLTVGQPQHF
many	18	TRBV29-1	CSVEGIGHVAGDWETQYF
many	14	TRBV6-1	CASFGQYNTGELFF
NA	15	TRBV5-1	CASSLNVRGSDKLFF
many	15	TRBV27	CASSRANHYNSPLHF
once	14	TRBV7-9	CASAQVHPPYEQYF
many	14	TRBV29-1	CSVEGTGNAYEQYF
NA	14	TRBV20-1	CSARDPTSEAEQFF
NA	16	TRBV6-2/TRBV6-3	CASSYSNLRRYNEQFF
many	11	TRBV9	CASSVDDGYTF
many	15	TRBV5-6	CASGAETSSYNEQFF
many	14	TRBV27	CASSFGPVAYEQYF
many	13	TRBV13	CASSYNQGTTNHF
many	12	TRBV20-1	CSAYDRGYEQYF
many	17	TRBV28	CASSFRPSGRKSYEQYF
many	14	TRBV9	CASSVDGQLYEQYF
NA	13	TRBV4-2	CASSQVEGDEQYF
many	12	TRBV11-2	CASRGTRYEQYF
NA	16	TRBV11-2	CASSLDLGTALATQYF
many	14	TRBV5-1	CASSSRGGGYEQYF
many	13	TRBV2	CASSEGPRDTQYF
many	14	TRBV4-3	CASSQESSDTEAFF
NA	13	TRBV29-1	CSVGDRATGELFF
many	14	TRBV12-3/TRBV12-4	CATSPGPNTGELFF
few	17	TRBV6-2/TRBV6-3	CASSSSPRESPGETQYF
NA	15	TRBV6-1	CASRDGLAGRDTQYF
many	17	TRBV11-2	CASSFGLAGRFYNEQFF
NA	16	TRBV7-2	CASSPTGTGADYEQYF
NA	12	TRBV12-3/TRBV12-4	CASSFSYVEAFF
many	18	TRBV28	CASSLTRYRGLAKNIQYF
NA	14	TRBV7-9	CASSSTGRIETQYF
many	14	TRBV4-3	CASSPGFSGNTIYF